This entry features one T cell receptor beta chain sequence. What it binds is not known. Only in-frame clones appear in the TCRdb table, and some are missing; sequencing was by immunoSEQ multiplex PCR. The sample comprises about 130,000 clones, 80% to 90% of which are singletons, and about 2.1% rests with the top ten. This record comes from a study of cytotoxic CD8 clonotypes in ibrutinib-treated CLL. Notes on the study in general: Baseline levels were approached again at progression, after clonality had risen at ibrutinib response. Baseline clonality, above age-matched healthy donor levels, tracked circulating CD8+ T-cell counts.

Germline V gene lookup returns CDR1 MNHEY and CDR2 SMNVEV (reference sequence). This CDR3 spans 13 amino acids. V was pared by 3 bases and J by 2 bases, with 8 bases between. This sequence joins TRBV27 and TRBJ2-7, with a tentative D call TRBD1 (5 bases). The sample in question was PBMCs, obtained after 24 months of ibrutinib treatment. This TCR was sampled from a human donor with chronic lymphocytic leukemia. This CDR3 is CASSFTGPYEQYF. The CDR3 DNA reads TGTGCCAGCAGTTTTACAGGTCCCTACGAGCAGTACTTC.